This T cell receptor (beta chain) was sequenced for a study of OX40 agonist ivuxolimab in advanced cancers. Study information: Two patients with cutaneous melanoma and one with hepatocellular carcinoma, three in total, showed partial responses.

V was cut by 6 bases and J by 3 bases, with 19 bases left in between. The CDR3 loop spans 16 amino acids. Per the germline V gene, CDR1 is KGHSH and CDR2 is LQKENI. Profiled with immunoSEQ multiplex PCR; TCRdb holds only in-frame clones, not every one. The profile shows more than 95,000 clones, about 91% of them singletons. With respect to this clone: What it binds is unknown.

Overall study findings and caveats: Both blood CD4+ and CD8+ T cells showed clonal growth by week 6 at 0.1 to 3.0 mg/kg.

The sampling schedule covered blood at baseline, cycle 4 day 1, and cycle 7 day 1. The sample consisted of CD4+ or CD8+ T cells sorted from blood, taken in a trial of the OX40 agonist ivuxolimab. The chain carries TRBV18 and TRBJ2-3; tentative D call: TRBD2 (6 bases). The receptor comes from an adult with an advanced solid tumor such as melanoma, head and neck, liver or kidney cancer. CDR3 nucleotides: TGTGCCAGCTCCCGCAGGTCCGGAGGGCCGACAGATACGCAGTATTTT. This codes for CASSRRSGGPTDTQYF. The complete variable domain, with remaining parts taken from reference TRBV18 and TRBJ2-3, reads NAGVMQNPRHLVRRRGQEARLRCSPMKGHSHVYWYRQLPEEGLKFMVYLQKENIIDESGMPKERFSAEFPKEGPSILRIQQVVRGDSAAYFCASSRRSGGPTDTQYFGPGTRLTVL.